A selection of T cell receptor beta chains follows, all from one sample in a study of cytomegalovirus exposure and HLA in healthy donors. Profiling relied on immunoSEQ multiplex PCR, and the TCRdb table lists in-frame clones only, not all of them. The repertoire holds about 140,000 clones, roughly 78% seen once, with 3% to 3.5% in the top ten. The sample comprised PBMCs. All receptors come from a man in his late teens or twenties in good health and CMV-seropositive. The CDR3 runs from the conserved cysteine through the conserved F or W. D genes are given only for firm matches. Size tells how often a clone was seen (once, few, many) or the class of an expanded clone, and some rows leave it out.

abundance	d_gene	j_gene	v_gene	CDR3aa	CDR3nt
-	-	TRBJ1-4	TRBV28	CASSSSLTGYEKLFF	TGTGCCAGCAGTTCCTCCTTAACAGGGTACGAAAAACTGTTTTTT
-	-	TRBJ2-7	TRBV14	CASSQDRSYEQYF	TGTGCCAGCAGCCAAGACAGGTCATACGAGCAGTACTTC
few	TRBD1	TRBJ2-5	TRBV5-1	CASSLAGQGSSQYF	TGCGCCAGCAGCTTGGCAGGACAGGGGAGCAGCCAGTACTTC
-	-	TRBJ1-4	TRBV4-1	CASSQDRGGLNEKLFF	TGCGCCAGCAGCCAAGATCGCGGGGGGCTGAATGAAAAACTGTTTTTT
-	TRBD1	TRBJ2-7	TRBV5-6	CASRATGTGGADSYEQYF	TGTGCCAGCAGGGCAACCGGGACAGGGGGCGCCGATTCCTACGAGCAGTACTTC
-	-	TRBJ1-5	TRBV4-1	CASSQVLSEPQHF	TGCGCCAGCAGCCAAGTATTGTCGGAGCCCCAGCATTTT
-	-	TRBJ1-1	TRBV7-3	CASSLTGNTEAFF	TGTGCCAGCAGCCTCACAGGGAACACTGAAGCTTTCTTT
-	TRBD1	TRBJ1-5	TRBV28	CASSWGQAAQPQHF	TGTGCCAGCAGTTGGGGACAGGCGGCTCAGCCCCAGCATTTT
few	TRBD1	TRBJ1-2	TRBV12-5	CASGRDRGYGYTF	TGTGCTAGTGGCCGCGACAGGGGGTATGGCTACACCTTC
-	-	TRBJ1-1	TRBV2	CASSGGGIGAFF	TGTGCCAGCAGTGGGGGGGGGATAGGAGCTTTCTTT
-	-	TRBJ2-4	TRBV6-6	CASTTVRSKNIQYF	TGTGCCAGCACCACAGTCAGGTCCAAAAACATTCAGTACTTC
-	TRBD1	TRBJ1-4	TRBV28	CASSLTLLRGGGSEKLFF	TGTGCCAGCAGTTTAACCCTCCTTCGCGGAGGGGGCAGTGAAAAACTGTTTTTT
-	TRBD2	TRBJ2-3	TRBV11-2	CASSLGVREGTDTQYF	TGTGCCAGCAGCTTAGGTGTCCGGGAGGGCACAGATACGCAGTATTTT
-	TRBD1	TRBJ1-1	TRBV5-8	CASSTGTALNTEAFF	TGTGCCAGCAGCACCGGGACAGCCTTAAACACTGAAGCTTTCTTT
-	-	TRBJ1-1	TRBV28	CASPPRRGQRNTEAFF	TGTGCCAGCCCTCCCCGAAGAGGACAAAGGAACACTGAAGCTTTCTTT
-	-	TRBJ1-5	TRBV2	CASSGQARQHF	TGTGCCAGCAGTGGACAGGCCCGGCAGCATTTT
-	-	TRBJ2-7	TRBV5-6	CASSLGPGVTYEQYF	TGTGCCAGCAGCTTGGGGCCGGGGGTGACCTACGAGCAGTACTTC
-	TRBD2	TRBJ2-2	TRBV10-3	CASRLAGVYTGELFF	TGTGCCAGCCGACTAGCGGGAGTATACACCGGGGAGCTGTTTTTT
-	TRBD1	TRBJ1-5	TRBV7-9	CASSSTGGYQPQHF	TGTGCCAGCAGCTCGACAGGGGGGTATCAGCCCCAGCATTTT
-	TRBD1	TRBJ2-2	TRBV15	CATSRTGGANTGELFF	TGTGCCACCAGCAGGACAGGGGGTGCGAACACCGGGGAGCTGTTTTTT
-	TRBD1	TRBJ1-1	TRBV7-9	CASSSTGGRTEAFF	TGTGCCAGCAGCTCTACAGGGGGTCGGACTGAAGCTTTCTTT
-	-	TRBJ2-1	TRBV5-1	CASSYNNEQFF	TGCGCCAGCAGCTACAATAATGAGCAGTTCTTC
-	TRBD2	TRBJ2-3	TRBV7-2	CASSLGGLAGTDTQYF	TGTGCCAGCAGCTTAGGGGGACTAGCGGGCACAGATACGCAGTATTTT
-	-	TRBJ1-1	TRBV4-1	CASSQDQGRNTEAFF	TGCGCCAGCAGCCAAGATCAGGGGCGGAACACTGAAGCTTTCTTT
-	TRBD1	TRBJ1-2	TRBV20-1	CSARGQNGYTF	TGCAGTGCTAGGGGACAGAATGGCTACACCTTC
-	-	TRBJ2-1	TRBV28	CASSPWTVNEQFF	TGTGCCAGCAGTCCATGGACAGTCAATGAGCAGTTCTTC
-	-	TRBJ1-2	TRBV14	CASRPGANYGYTF	TGTGCCAGCAGACCGGGGGCTAACTATGGCTACACCTTC
-	-	TRBJ1-2	TRBV2	CASTTVNYGYTF	TGTGCCAGTACGACAGTTAACTATGGCTACACCTTC
-	TRBD2	TRBJ2-7	TRBV28	CASSLPPGSGSGSQYF	TGTGCCAGCAGTCTCCCCCCGGGTAGCGGGAGTGGATCGCAGTACTTC
-	TRBD1	TRBJ2-5	TRBV28	CASSRSGQGRETQYF	TGTGCCAGCAGCCGCAGTGGACAGGGTAGAGAGACCCAGTACTTC
-	-	TRBJ2-2	TRBV11-3	CASSKFTTNGDTGELFF	TGTGCCAGCAGCAAATTTACTACCAACGGGGACACCGGGGAGCTGTTTTTT
-	-	TRBJ2-5	TRBV29-1	CSVAPREETQYF	TGCAGCGTTGCCCCCCGGGAAGAGACCCAGTACTTC
few	-	TRBJ2-1	TRBV6-1	CASSGSAYNEQFF	TGTGCCAGCAGCGGGAGTGCCTACAATGAGCAGTTCTTC
-	-	TRBJ1-2	TRBV5-6	CASSLGGTYGYTF	TGTGCCAGCAGCTTGGGGGGCACCTATGGCTACACCTTC
few	TRBD1	TRBJ1-2	TRBV7-9	CASSPRQGWNDGYTF	TGTGCCAGCAGCCCTCGACAGGGCTGGAATGATGGCTACACCTTC
-	-	TRBJ1-2	TRBV19	CASSIESPGAGYTF	TGTGCCAGTAGTATAGAATCTCCAGGGGCTGGCTACACCTTC
-	-	TRBJ1-5	TRBV7-9	CASSAGGGLGSNQPQHF	TGTGCCAGCAGCGCCGGCGGGGGGTTGGGTAGCAATCAGCCCCAGCATTTT
-	TRBD1	TRBJ2-7	TRBV4-1	CASSQGPGQVYEQYF	TGCGCCAGCAGCCAAGGTCCGGGACAGGTCTACGAGCAGTACTTC
-	TRBD1	TRBJ1-2	TRBV27	CASRQGNYGYTF	TGTGCCAGCCGACAGGGGAACTATGGCTACACCTTC
few	-	TRBJ1-2	TRBV5-1	CASSRNGEGYTF	TGCGCCAGCAGCCGGAACGGAGAAGGCTACACCTTC
once	-	TRBJ1-2	TRBV4-2	CASSQDTGSRGYTF	TGTGCCAGCAGCCAAGATACAGGCAGTCGTGGCTACACCTTC
-	TRBD1	TRBJ1-5	TRBV18	CASSPDRGPQHF	TGTGCCAGCTCACCGGACAGGGGGCCCCAGCATTTT
-	-	TRBJ1-2	TRBV6-1	CASSDSYGYTF	TGTGCCAGCAGCGACAGTTATGGCTACACCTTC
few	-	TRBJ2-5	TRBV30	CAWEKDRSKTQYF	TGTGCCTGGGAGAAAGACAGGTCTAAGACCCAGTACTTC
few	TRBD2	TRBJ2-3	TRBV19	CASTTFSGTSADTQYF	TGTGCCAGTACTACCTTCTCCGGGACTAGCGCAGATACGCAGTATTTT
once	TRBD1	TRBJ2-5	TRBV10-2	CASRGQGLSETQYF	TGCGCCAGCAGGGGACAGGGGCTAAGTGAGACCCAGTACTTC
-	TRBD1	TRBJ1-4	TRBV5-1	CASSPDREDEKLFF	TGCGCCAGCAGCCCCGACAGGGAGGACGAAAAACTGTTTTTT
once	-	TRBJ1-1	TRBV5-1	CASSLAEQGDTEAFF	TGCGCCAGCAGCTTGGCAGAACAGGGTGACACTGAAGCTTTCTTT
-	TRBD1	TRBJ1-1	TRBV19	CASSIDSPKRGQGLNTEAFF	TGTGCCAGTAGTATAGACTCGCCGAAAAGGGGACAGGGCTTGAACACTGAAGCTTTCTTT
-	-	TRBJ2-7	TRBV27	CASAPRLGYEQYF	TGTGCCAGCGCCCCGCGACTTGGCTACGAGCAGTACTTC
-	TRBD2	TRBJ2-7	TRBV5-1	CASRKLSAGGRSYEQYF	TGCGCCAGCAGGAAACTATCGGCGGGAGGTAGGTCCTACGAGCAGTACTTC
-	TRBD1	TRBJ2-7	TRBV19	CASSIHRGSEQYF	TGTGCCAGTAGTATCCACAGGGGCAGCGAGCAGTACTTC
-	TRBD1	TRBJ2-7	TRBV2	CASRGQRRSSYEQYF	TGTGCCAGCAGGGGACAGCGTAGGAGCTCCTACGAGCAGTACTTC